This T cell receptor beta chain was captured in a study of identical twins. TCRdb reanalysed the 5' RACE reads using MiXCR and keeps one entry per CDR3 protein. The table shows about 530,000 distinct CDR3 sequences, with 20% to 25% occurring only once. In this sample, this clonotype turned up a few times. Antigen: not known. Broader study findings: Out-of-frame alpha sequences that twins shared showed excess low generation probability.

Unmatched junction bases numbered 8, after V lost 4 bases and J lost 6 bases. Germline V gene lookup returns CDR1 ENHRY and CDR2 SYGVKD. This CDR3 is built from 16 residues. A further study also used this sample, focusing on yellow fever vaccine responses in identical twins.

Sequenced: CD4+ T cells sorted from blood. The receptor was isolated from a woman younger than 30 in good health. V gene TRBV10-3 combines with J gene TRBJ1-4; 10 nucleotides match TRBD1. This chain's CDR3 is CAISGTRGTGDEKLFF. The CDR3 DNA reads as TGTGCCATCAGTGGTACCAGAGGGACAGGGGATGAAAAACTGTTTTTT.